The 14 T cell receptor beta chains in this list originate from one sample, sequenced in a study of radiation and T cells in renal cell carcinoma. Produced via immunoSEQ multiplex PCR; TCRdb's table is partial and in-frame only. The sample lists about 16,000 clones, 45% to 65% occurring once. Treatment meaning: treatment-naive control, cytoreductive nephrectomy. Material: tumor tissue, obtained from a patient whose treatment was nephrectomy without radiotherapy. The source of these receptors is a middle-aged man with renal cell carcinoma.

The chain carries TRBV4-1 and TRBJ1-5, with D perhaps TRBD1 (5 bases). CDR1 and CDR2 (germline): MGHRA, YSYEKL. Trimming stripped 0 bases from V and 1 base from J, with 7 bases between. The CDR3 runs to 15 residues. In nucleotides, the CDR3 is TGCGCCAGCAGCCAAGAGTGGGGCAGCAATCAGCCCCAGCATTTT. It encodes CASSQEWGSNQPQHF.

The V and J genes are TRBV19 and TRBJ2-1; D possibly corresponds to TRBD2 (6 bases). Germline V gives CDR1 LNHDA, CDR2 SQIVND (reference sequence). V was clipped by 3 bases and J by 7 bases, with 16 bases between them. The CDR3 totals 15 residues. The CDR3 DNA reads as TGTGCCAGTAGTATCGACCTGGGACTGGGGAATGAGCAGTTCTTC. Amino acids: CASSIDLGLGNEQFF.

This clone was recorded once. The rearrangement links TRBV4-3 to TRBJ2-7; 8 bases line up with TRBD2. Germline V lookup: CDR1 LGHNA, CDR2 YSLEER. With 0 bases clipped from V and 7 bases from J, the junction kept 11 bases outside the gene matches. The CDR3 runs 16 residues. CDR3 sequence reads: CASSQEGGGTSSEQYF. DNA of the CDR3: TGCGCCAGCAGCCAAGAAGGCGGGGGGACTTCTTCAGAGCAGTACTTC.

In nucleotides, the CDR3 is TGTGCCAGCAGCTTCAGCCCAGGTGAAAAACTGTTTTTT. It codes for CASSFSPGEKLFF. V gene TRBV7-6 combines with J gene TRBJ1-4; the D is unclear. CDR3 length: 13 amino acids. The germline CDR1 and CDR2 sequences are SGHVS and FNYEAQ. V lost 3 bases and J 7 bases, leaving 9 bases between the germline ends.

CDR3: CASSSGQGDPTEAFF. CDR3 DNA: TGTGCCAGCAGCTCTGGACAGGGGGACCCCACTGAAGCTTTCTTT. The chain has TRBV7-9 and TRBJ1-1, with 10 bases aligning to TRBD1. V lost 4 bases and J lost 4; bases outside the gene matches: 6. Looked up from germline, CDR1 is SEHNR and CDR2 is FQNEAQ (reference sequence). The CDR3 spans 15 residues.

The rearrangement joins TRBV7-6 to TRBJ2-2; 13 bases fit TRBD2. With V trimmed by 7 bases and J by 6 bases, 5 bases remained unmatched. CDR3 length: 15 residues. The germline CDR1 and CDR2 sequences are SGHVS and FNYEAQ. The CDR3 here is CASKGLAGFAGELFF. As DNA, the CDR3 is TGTGCCAGCAAGGGACTAGCGGGGTTTGCCGGGGAGCTGTTTTTT. Together with reference TRBV7-6 and TRBJ2-2, the CDR3 gives the full variable domain: GAGVSQSPRYKVTKRGQDVALRCDPISGHVSLYWYRQALGQGPEFLTYFNYEAQQDKSGLPNDRFSAERPEGSISTLTIQRTEQRDSAMYRCASKGLAGFAGELFFGEGSRLTVL.

Only a few counts were recorded for this clone. The chain carries TRBV2 and TRBJ1-6; tentatively, D is TRBD1 (6 bases). CDR3 length equals 16 residues. CDR1 is SNHLY and CDR2 is FYNNEI in the germline V gene. V was pared by 2 bases and J by 1 base, with 9 bases between. The CDR3 spells CASSEIQGSYNSPLHF. CDR3 DNA sequence: TGTGCCAGCAGTGAAATCCAGGGGTCCTATAATTCACCCCTCCACTTT.

The J gene is TRBJ2-7, the V gene TRBV18, with 11 bases lining up with TRBD1. There are 14 residues in the CDR3. CDR1 is KGHSH, CDR2 LQKENI, per germline. V dropped 4 bases and J dropped 6; count of bases not matched to a gene: 5. The CDR3 loop reads CASSRDRGWVEQYF. CDR3 DNA sequence: TGTGCCAGCTCACGGGACAGGGGGTGGGTCGAGCAGTACTTC.

The chain links TRBV7-7 to TRBJ1-3, with D maybe TRBD1 (6 bases). This CDR3 spans 12 amino acids. Germline lookup yields CDR1 SSHAT and CDR2 FNYEAQ (reference sequence). V lost 10 bases and J 2 bases, leaving 9 bases between the germline ends. The CDR3 DNA reads TGTGCCATACGGGGGCCTGGAAACACCATATATTTT. Translation gives CAIRGPGNTIYF.

The chain employs TRBV5-1 and TRBJ1-1; 7 positions agree with TRBD1. The CDR3 consists of 16 residues. Germline V CDR1 and CDR2: SGHRS, YFSETQ. Trimming took 6 bases from V and 1 from J; bases not matched to a gene: 12. CDR3 nucleotide sequence: TGCGCCAGCAAAGGGACAGCAACACAACCGAACACTGAAGCTTTCTTT. Translation: CASKGTATQPNTEAFF.

The chain is built from TRBV7-9 and TRBJ1-4, with unresolved D. This CDR3 contains 16 residues. Germline CDR1 SEHNR, CDR2 FQNEAQ (reference sequence). Trimming took 4 bases from V and 1 from J, leaving 13 bases between them. The CDR3 nucleotides read TGTGCCAGCAGCTATGCGAAAGGTGTAACTAATGAAAAACTGTTTTTT. Its protein product is CASSYAKGVTNEKLFF.

The chain couples TRBV7-9 to TRBJ1-2, with a possible D match to TRBD1 (5 bases). Germline CDR1 is SEHNR and CDR2 is FQNEAQ (reference sequence). CDR3 size: 13 residues. V shed 5 bases and J shed 6 bases, with 13 bases lying between them. The CDR3 DNA sequence: TGTGCCAGCAGCCACGACAGCGCTAATGGCTACACCTTC. This translates into CASSHDSANGYTF.

The genes are TRBV5-4 and TRBJ1-2; 9 bases fit TRBD1. Trimming removed 4 bases from V and 4 bases from J; junction bases left unmatched: 2. Per the germline V gene, CDR1 is SGHNT and CDR2 is YYREEE (reference sequence). The CDR3 has 13 amino acids. The CDR3 DNA follows: TGTGCCAGCAGCGCGGACAGGGGCTATGGCTACACCTTC. It specifies CASSADRGYGYTF.

With regard to this clone: The junction differs from germline at one of its ends, possibly a read error. The chain combines TRBV11-3 with TRBJ2-1; TRBD1 or TRBD2 may be the D gene (6 bases each). The germline gives CDR1 SGHNT, CDR2 YENEEA. The CDR3 spans 13 residues. CDR3 bases: TGTGCCAGCACCTTAGGTAGGGGGGATGAGCAGTTCTTC. Its protein product is CASTLGRGDEQFF.